Following are 9 T cell receptor beta chains from one sample sequenced in a study of cytomegalovirus exposure and HLA in healthy donors. Use of 60 Vbeta and 13 Jbeta primers characterized the PCR. Only in-frame clones appear in the TCRdb table, and some are missing; sequencing was by immunoSEQ multiplex PCR. The sample has 160,000 or so clones, over 70% seen once. Sequencing input: PBMCs. The receptors derive from a woman aged 18-30 years in good health and CMV-seronegative.

The chain has TRBV2 and TRBJ2-7, with D perhaps matching TRBD2 (6 bases). The ends were cut back, 6 bases at V and 3 bases at J, with 18 bases in the middle. CDR1 and CDR2 (germline): SNHLY, FYNNEI. This CDR3 is 15 amino acids long. CDR3 amino acids: CASRANRDWFYEQYF. DNA of the CDR3: TGTGCCAGCAGAGCAAACCGGGACTGGTTCTACGAGCAGTACTTC.

The V and J genes are TRBV29-1 and TRBJ1-1; D is unresolved. V was trimmed by 3 bases and J by 6 bases, leaving 8 bases between them. Germline V lookup: CDR1 SQVTM, CDR2 ANQGSEA. The CDR3 is 11 amino acids. CDR3 nucleotide sequence: TGCAGCGTTGACCCTTCGTCTGAAGCTTTCTTT. Encoded protein: CSVDPSSEAFF.

In nucleotides, the CDR3 is TGTGCCAGCAGCCAAAGACAGTCCTACGAGCAGTACTTC. This sequence encodes CASSQRQSYEQYF. The V call is TRBV7-2, the J call TRBJ2-7; TRBD1 is a possible D gene (5 bases). The V end lost 5 bases, the J end lost 1 base, and 9 bases lay between the germline ends. CDR3 size: 13 residues. CDR1 and CDR2 from the germline V gene are SGHTA and FQGNSA.

This chain uses TRBV28 with TRBJ1-5, with 9 bases identical to TRBD1. V lost 7 bases and J lost 7; bases outside the gene matches: 2. The CDR3 has 12 residues. CDR1 is MDHEN, CDR2 SYDVKM, per germline. DNA for the CDR3: TGTGCCAGCAAGACAGGGGGGCAGCCCCAGCATTTT. Protein product: CASKTGGQPQHF.

Here the CDR3 reads CASSFQGAHNEQFF. CDR3 bases: TGTGCCAGCAGTTTCCAGGGGGCCCACAATGAGCAGTTCTTC. V is TRBV27 and J is TRBJ2-1, with 8 positions matching TRBD1. CDR3 length: 14 amino acids. Unmatched junction bases numbered 3, after V lost 3 bases and J lost 5 bases. The germline CDR1 and CDR2 sequences are MNHEY and SMNVEV (reference sequence).

The chain employs TRBV6-4 and TRBJ1-4; 7 bases are shared with TRBD1. J lost 0 bases, V lost 9 bases, and 10 bases had no gene match. The CDR3 sequence is 16 residues long. The germline CDR1 and CDR2 sequences are MRHNA and SNTAGT. CDR3 coding DNA: TGTGCCAGAAATCACAGGGGCCCAACAACTAATGAAAAACTGTTTTTT. This codes for CARNHRGPTTNEKLFF.

This clone was detected once. The gene calls are TRBV12-5 and TRBJ2-2; D is uncertain. V shed 4 bases and J shed 6 bases, with 9 bases lying between them. CDR3 length: 13 residues. Germline-derived CDR1 and CDR2 are LGHNT and FRNRAP. CDR3 DNA sequence: TGTGCTAGTGGTTGGCTTTCTCCCGGGGAGCTGTTTTTT. It specifies CASGWLSPGELFF. Filled out from reference TRBV12-5 and TRBJ2-2, the complete variable domain reads DARVTQTPRHKVTEMGQEVTMRCQPILGHNTVFWYRQTMMQGLELLAYFRNRAPLDDSGMPKDRFSAEMPDATLATLKIQPSEPRDSAVYFCASGWLSPGELFFGEGSRLTVL.

The chain couples TRBV5-1 to TRBJ1-1, with 9 positions matching TRBD1. V gave up 0 bases and J gave up 6 bases; unmatched junction bases: 6. CDR1 is SGHRS and CDR2 is YFSETQ in the germline V gene. This CDR3 is 15 amino acids long. The CDR3, as DNA: TGCGCCAGCAGCTTGGGGGGGACAGGGTTCGCTGAAGCTTTCTTT. Translation: CASSLGGTGFAEAFF.

The V call is TRBV6-6, the J call TRBJ2-7; 7 bases map to TRBD2. CDR3 size: 15 residues. Germline V gene lookup returns CDR1 MNHNY and CDR2 SVGAGI (reference sequence). With V trimmed by 8 bases and J by 0 bases, 10 bases remained unmatched. CDR3 sequence (DNA): TGTGCCAGCCTCCCAGCGGGGAAAAGCTCCTACGAGCAGTACTTC. Amino acids: CASLPAGKSSYEQYF.